This T cell receptor beta chain derives from a study of monozygotic twins with inflammatory bowel disease. General study results and limits: Distinguishing T cell subtypes was not possible.

As for this clonotype: The antigen remains undetermined.

The team made cDNA by running eight separate reactions for each sample. TCRdb reanalyzed the 5' RACE reads and collapses them to one entry per CDR3 protein, without DNA. The sample data list over 350,000 distinct CDR3 sequences. The length of the CDR3 is 21 residues. Per germline, CDR1 MNHEY and CDR2 SVGEGT. The sample comprised blood. This sequence originates from a human donor with ulcerative colitis or Crohn's disease, or a healthy co-twin of an affected twin (not recorded which). V and J are TRBV6-2 or TRBV6-3 and TRBJ2-6; as DNA is missing, the TRBD1 call by TCRdb cannot be tested. This CDR3 is CASSLRGGPALLLSGANVLTF.